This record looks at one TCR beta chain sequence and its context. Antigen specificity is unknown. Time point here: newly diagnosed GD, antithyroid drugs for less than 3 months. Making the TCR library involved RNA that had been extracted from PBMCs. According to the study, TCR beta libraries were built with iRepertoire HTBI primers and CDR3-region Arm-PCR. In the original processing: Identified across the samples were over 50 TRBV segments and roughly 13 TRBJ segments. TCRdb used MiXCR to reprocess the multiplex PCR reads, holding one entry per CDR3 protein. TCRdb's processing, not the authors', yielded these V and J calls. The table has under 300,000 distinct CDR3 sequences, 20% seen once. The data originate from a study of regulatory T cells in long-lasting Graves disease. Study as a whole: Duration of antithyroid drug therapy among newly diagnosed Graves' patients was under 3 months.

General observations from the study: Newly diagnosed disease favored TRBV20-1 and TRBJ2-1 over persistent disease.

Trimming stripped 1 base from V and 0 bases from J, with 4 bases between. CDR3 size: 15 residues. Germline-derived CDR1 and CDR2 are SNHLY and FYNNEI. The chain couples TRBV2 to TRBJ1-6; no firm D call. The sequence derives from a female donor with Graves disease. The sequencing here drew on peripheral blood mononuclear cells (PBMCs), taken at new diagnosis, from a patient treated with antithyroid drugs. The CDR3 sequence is CASSEDSSYNSPLHF. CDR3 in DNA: TGTGCCAGCAGTGAAGACAGCTCCTATAATTCACCCCTCCACTTT.